A selection of T cell receptor beta chains follows, all from one sample in a study of T cells in Graves' hyperthyroidism and ophthalmopathy. TCRdb used MiXCR to reprocess the multiplex PCR reads, holding one entry per CDR3 protein. The sample holds around 490,000 distinct CDR3 sequences, just under 20% seen once. Specimen: blood. These TCRs come from a man aged 35 to 55 with Graves' ophthalmopathy. CDR3s include the opening cysteine and the closing phenylalanine or tryptophan. The D gene is left open where the match is weak. The size entry is marked missing in some rows and otherwise reads once, few, many or a size class.

cdr3_length | clone_size | j_call | d_call | v_call | cdr3_nt | cdr3_aa
16 | many | TRBJ2-1 | TRBD1 | TRBV7-9 | TGTGCCAGCAGCAGGACAGGGGGGGGGCTCATCGCTGAGCAGTTCTTC | CASSRTGGGLIAEQFF
16 | - | TRBJ1-2 | - | TRBV6-1 | TGTGCCAGCAGTGAAGCCCGGGGGGGGCACTTAGTTGGCTACACCTTC | CASSEARGGHLVGYTF
16 | many | TRBJ2-1 | - | TRBV11-2 | TGTGCCAGCAGCCCACCCACGGGAGTAATAGAAAATGAGCAGTTCTTC | CASSPPTGVIENEQFF
13 | few | TRBJ2-3 | - | TRBV13 | TGTGCCAGCACTCGGCGTCGCACAGATACGCAGTATTTT | CASTRRRTDTQYF
16 | many | TRBJ2-5 | - | TRBV7-2 | TGTGCCAGCAGCTTAGCGTCGCAGGGGTGGCAAGAGACCCAGTACTTC | CASSLASQGWQETQYF
16 | - | TRBJ2-3 | - | TRBV10-3 | TGTGCCATCAGTGGATTGGCGGGGGCTCCGTCAGATACGCAGTATTTT | CAISGLAGAPSDTQYF
16 | few | TRBJ2-1 | TRBD2 | TRBV12-3/TRBV12-4 | TGTGCCAGCAGTTCCGCGACAGCGGGGGCCTACTCGGAGCAGTTCTTC | CASSSATAGAYSEQFF
18 | - | TRBJ2-3 | TRBD2 | TRBV10-3 | TGTGCCATCAGAATGGGGCTAGCGGGACGTAGTCGCACAGATACGCAGTATTTT | CAIRMGLAGRSRTDTQYF
14 | - | TRBJ2-7 | - | TRBV19 | TGTGCCAGTACTCTGACCGGCGACTTCCACGAGCAGTACTTC | CASTLTGDFHEQYF
17 | few | TRBJ1-6 | - | TRBV20-1 | TGCAGTGCTAGCCGGGACCTCGGTTGGTCCTATAATTCACCCCTCCACTTT | CSASRDLGWSYNSPLHF